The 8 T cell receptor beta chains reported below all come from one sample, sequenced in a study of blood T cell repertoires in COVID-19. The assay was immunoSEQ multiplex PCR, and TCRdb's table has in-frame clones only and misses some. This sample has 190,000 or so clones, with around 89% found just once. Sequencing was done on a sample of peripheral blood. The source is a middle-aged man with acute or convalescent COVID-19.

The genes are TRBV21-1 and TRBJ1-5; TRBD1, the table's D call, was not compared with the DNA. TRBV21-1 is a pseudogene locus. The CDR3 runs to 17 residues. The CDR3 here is CASSPPGKDSQDQPQHF. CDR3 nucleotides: TGTGCCAGCAGCCCCCCCGGAAAGGACAGTCAAGATCAGCCCCAGCATTTT.

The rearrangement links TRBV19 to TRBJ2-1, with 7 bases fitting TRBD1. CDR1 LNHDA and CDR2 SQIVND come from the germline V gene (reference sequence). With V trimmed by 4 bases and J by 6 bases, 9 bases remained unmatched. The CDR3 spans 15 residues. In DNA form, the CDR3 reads TGTGCCAGTAGTAAAACAGGGGTCCGAGGCAATGAGCAGTTCTTC. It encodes CASSKTGVRGNEQFF.

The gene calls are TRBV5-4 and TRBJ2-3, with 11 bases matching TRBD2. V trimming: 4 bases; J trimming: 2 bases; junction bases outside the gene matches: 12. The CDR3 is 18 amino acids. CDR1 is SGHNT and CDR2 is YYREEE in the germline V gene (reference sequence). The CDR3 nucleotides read TGTGCCAGCAGCCCCGCCAACCCTAGCGGGGGGAACACAGATACGCAGTATTTT. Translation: CASSPANPSGGNTDTQYF.

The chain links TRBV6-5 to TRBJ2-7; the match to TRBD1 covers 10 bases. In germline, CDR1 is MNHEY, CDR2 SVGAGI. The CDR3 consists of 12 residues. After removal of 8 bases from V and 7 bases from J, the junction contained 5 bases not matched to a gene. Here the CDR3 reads CASQTGGREQYF. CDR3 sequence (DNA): TGTGCCAGCCAGACAGGGGGCAGGGAGCAGTACTTC.

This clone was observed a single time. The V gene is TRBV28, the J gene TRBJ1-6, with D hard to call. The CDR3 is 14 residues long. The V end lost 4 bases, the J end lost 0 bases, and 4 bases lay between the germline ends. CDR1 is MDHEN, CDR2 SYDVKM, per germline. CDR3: CASSSGSYNSPLHF. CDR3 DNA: TGTGCCAGCAGTTCAGGCTCCTATAATTCACCCCTCCACTTT.

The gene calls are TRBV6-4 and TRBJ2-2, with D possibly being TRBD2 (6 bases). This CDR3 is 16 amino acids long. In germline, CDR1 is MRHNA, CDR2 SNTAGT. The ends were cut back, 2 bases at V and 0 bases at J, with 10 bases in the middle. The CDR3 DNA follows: TGTGCCAGCAGTGACCAGGGAGGAGCGAACACCGGGGAGCTGTTTTTT. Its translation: CASSDQGGANTGELFF.

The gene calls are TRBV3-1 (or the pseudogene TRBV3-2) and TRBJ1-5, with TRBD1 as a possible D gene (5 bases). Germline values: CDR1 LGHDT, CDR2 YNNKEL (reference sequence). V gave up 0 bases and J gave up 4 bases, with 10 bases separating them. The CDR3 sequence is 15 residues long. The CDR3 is CASSQDWGLNQPQHF. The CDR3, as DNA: TGTGCCAGCAGCCAAGACTGGGGCCTTAATCAGCCCCAGCATTTT.

CDR3 sequence reads: CASSQRPGNYGYTF. DNA of the CDR3: TGTGCCAGCAGCCAACGACCGGGTAACTATGGCTACACCTTC. The gene calls are TRBV3-1 (or the pseudogene TRBV3-2) and TRBJ1-2; unclear D gene. The germline gives CDR1 LGHDT, CDR2 YNNKEL (reference sequence). This CDR3 region has 14 residues. V was shortened by 2 bases and J by 1 base, with 8 bases between the two germline ends.